These T cell receptor beta chains were read from a single sample in a study of blood T cell repertoires in COVID-19. Data came from immunoSEQ multiplex PCR; TCRdb stores just in-frame clones and leaves some out. The sample comprises about 240,000 clones, around 86% of which are singletons, and roughly 2% rests with the top ten. The material sequenced was peripheral blood. The source is a man younger than 40 who had recovered from COVID-19. Each CDR3 is given with its conserved first and last residue. The D gene is left open where the match is weak. The size field is filled for only some rows; it gives once, few, many or a size class.

TGTGCCAGCAGCGGACGACCCGGGACAGCATATGAAGCTTTCTTT	CASSGRPGTAYEAFF	TRBV7-8	TRBJ1-1	TRBD1	NA
TGCGCCAGCAGCCAAGATTTCCAGTCCTATTCACCCCTCCACTTT	CASSQDFQSYSPLHF	TRBV4-1	TRBJ1-6	NA	NA
TGTGCCAGCAGCGTCAGGGAATCTAGCACTGAAGCTTTCTTT	CASSVRESSTEAFF	TRBV7-9	TRBJ1-1	NA	few
TGTGCCAGCAGCGGGACAGAGAACACCGGGGAGCTGTTTTTT	CASSGTENTGELFF	TRBV6-5	TRBJ2-2	TRBD1	NA
TGTGCCACCAGAGCCGATTGGGGGCGCACAGATACGCAGTATTTT	CATRADWGRTDTQYF	TRBV10-3	TRBJ2-3	NA	NA
TGTGCCAGCAGCCAGGGGCAGGAGGAGCTGTTTTTT	CASSQGQEELFF	TRBV12-3/TRBV12-4	TRBJ2-2	NA	NA
TGTGCCAGCAGCTTAGGTTCTACTAGGGTTGGAGAGACCCAGTACTTC	CASSLGSTRVGETQYF	TRBV11-3	TRBJ2-5	NA	NA
TGTGCCAGCAGTTACTCGTATCTGAACACTGAAGCTTTCTTT	CASSYSYLNTEAFF	TRBV6-5	TRBJ1-1	NA	NA
TGCAGCGTGAAGGAGGGTTTTGGGGCCAACGTCCTGACTTTC	CSVKEGFGANVLTF	TRBV29-1	TRBJ2-6	NA	NA
TGTGCCAGCTCACCAGGGACAGGGGGCGGGTTGGACACTGAAGCTTTCTTT	CASSPGTGGGLDTEAFF	TRBV18	TRBJ1-1	TRBD1	NA
TGTGCCAGCAAACCACCAGGGAACACTGAAGCTTTCTTT	CASKPPGNTEAFF	TRBV2	TRBJ1-1	NA	NA
TGTGCCAGCAGCTTTGGAGGGGCGATGAACACTGAAGCTTTCTTT	CASSFGGAMNTEAFF	TRBV13	TRBJ1-1	NA	once
TGTGCCAGCAGCTTAACGATACAGGGGCCAGCTTTCTTT	CASSLTIQGPAFF	TRBV7-3	TRBJ1-1	TRBD1	NA
TGTGCCAGCAGCTTAGATCACCAGGGTACAGGCTACACCTTC	CASSLDHQGTGYTF	TRBV11-2	TRBJ1-2	NA	NA
TGTGCCAGTAGTATAAGCGGCGGGGGAGAAGCCTACAATGAGCAGTTCTTC	CASSISGGGEAYNEQFF	TRBV19	TRBJ2-1	TRBD2	NA
TGTGCCAGCAGTGCATCTCAGGATACGAACACCGGGGAGCTGTTTTTT	CASSASQDTNTGELFF	TRBV2	TRBJ2-2	NA	NA
TGTGCCAGCCAAGGACAGTTCCTCTATGGCTACACCTTC	CASQGQFLYGYTF	TRBV2	TRBJ1-2	NA	NA
TGTGCCAGCTCACGAGTCGGGCAAGAGACCCAGTACTTC	CASSRVGQETQYF	TRBV18	TRBJ2-5	NA	NA
TGTGCCAGCAGCTTAGAGCTTTCTTACGCGAACACCGGGGAGCTGTTTTTT	CASSLELSYANTGELFF	TRBV7-8	TRBJ2-2	NA	NA
TGTGCCAGCAGCTTAGTTCCGGGAGGGGACATTCAGTACTTC	CASSLVPGGDIQYF	TRBV11-2	TRBJ2-4	TRBD2	NA
TGTGCCATCAGTGGGGTCGAGCGGGGCGCCAATGAGCAGTTCTTC	CAISGVERGANEQFF	TRBV10-3	TRBJ2-1	TRBD2	NA
TGTGCCAGCAGTGTGGCCATCACAGATACGCAGTATTTT	CASSVAITDTQYF	TRBV2	TRBJ2-3	NA	NA
TGTGCCAGCAGTCACCGTGGGACTAGCTATGGCACAGATACGCAGTATTTT	CASSHRGTSYGTDTQYF	TRBV27	TRBJ2-3	TRBD2	NA
TGTGCCAGCAGTGAAGCGGGGCTAGCGCAGTATTTT	CASSEAGLAQYF	TRBV6-1	TRBJ2-3	NA	NA
TGTGCCAGCAGCTTAGTTGAGCAGGGCCAAGAGACCCAGTACTTC	CASSLVEQGQETQYF	TRBV11-1	TRBJ2-5	NA	NA
TGTGCCAGCCAACTAGCGTCGAACACCGGGGAGCTGTTTTTT	CASQLASNTGELFF	TRBV6-4	TRBJ2-2	TRBD2	NA
TGTGCCAGTAGTAGAGAGACAGATAATTCACCCCTCCACTTT	CASSRETDNSPLHF	TRBV19	TRBJ1-6	NA	NA
TGTGCCAGCAGTCCCGTGTGGAGGGGGCTACGAAGGACCGGGGAGCTGTTTTTT	CASSPVWRGLRRTGELFF	TRBV6-6	TRBJ2-2	NA	NA
TGCAGCGTAGACTTTAGCACAGATACGCAGTATTTT	CSVDFSTDTQYF	TRBV29-1	TRBJ2-3	NA	NA
TGTGCCAGCAGCTTGGCCGGTTTCTCTGGAAACACCATATATTTT	CASSLAGFSGNTIYF	TRBV5-4	TRBJ1-3	NA	NA
TGTGCCAGCAGTTACATAGACACCTCCGCGCAGTACTTC	CASSYIDTSAQYF	TRBV6-6	TRBJ2-7	NA	NA
TGTGCCAGCAGCGTAGACGGGGCGAACACCGGGGAGCTGTTTTTT	CASSVDGANTGELFF	TRBV9	TRBJ2-2	NA	NA
TGTGCCAGCAGCCCCTCCTATCTGCCTAATGAAAAACTGTTTTTT	CASSPSYLPNEKLFF	TRBV3-1/TRBV3-2	TRBJ1-4	NA	NA
TGTGCCAGCAGTTTAGGGCAGGGCCAGGGCTACACCTTC	CASSLGQGQGYTF	TRBV12-3/TRBV12-4	TRBJ1-2	NA	NA
TGTGCCAGTAGTATAGCGGACAGGGGGAACACTGAAGCTTTCTTT	CASSIADRGNTEAFF	TRBV19	TRBJ1-1	TRBD1	few
TGCGCCAGCATTGGGACAGCGAACACCGGGGAGCTGTTTTTT	CASIGTANTGELFF	TRBV5-1	TRBJ2-2	TRBD1	NA
TGTGCCAGCAGCGCCGCGACAGGGATGTTCGCTGAAGCTTTCTTT	CASSAATGMFAEAFF	TRBV5-4	TRBJ1-1	TRBD1	NA
TGTGCCAGTAGTAAGGGGACAGGCCCTCCCTGGCAGGAGACCCAGTACTTC	CASSKGTGPPWQETQYF	TRBV19	TRBJ2-5	TRBD1	NA
TGTGCCAGTAGCACTCGTCAGGGGGCGAGCACTGAAGCTTTCTTT	CASSTRQGASTEAFF	TRBV19	TRBJ1-1	TRBD1	NA
TGTGCCAGCAGTCCTTCCACAGGGAACACTGAAGCTTTCTTT	CASSPSTGNTEAFF	TRBV6-5	TRBJ1-1	NA	NA
TGTGCCAGTAGTAATGGGGCCTTCAACAATGAGCAGTTCTTC	CASSNGAFNNEQFF	TRBV19	TRBJ2-1	NA	NA
TGTGCCAGCAGCCTTGGGACTAGCCGAGAGACCCAGTACTTC	CASSLGTSRETQYF	TRBV3-1/TRBV3-2	TRBJ2-5	TRBD2	NA
TGTGCCAGCAGCGCGGGACTTCTCTCCTCTGGAAACACCATATATTTT	CASSAGLLSSGNTIYF	TRBV9	TRBJ1-3	NA	NA
TGTGCCAGCAGCCACAGTCAGGGGGCCTCCTACAATGAGCAGTTCTTC	CASSHSQGASYNEQFF	TRBV6-4	TRBJ2-1	TRBD1	NA
TGTGCCAGCAGCCTTACAGGGGGTTCCCAGCCCCAGCATTTT	CASSLTGGSQPQHF	TRBV3-1/TRBV3-2	TRBJ1-5	TRBD1	NA
TGTGCCAGCAGCTTGCGACTAGCGGGTGACACAGATACGCAGTATTTT	CASSLRLAGDTDTQYF	TRBV5-4	TRBJ2-3	TRBD2	many
TGTGCCAGCAGCCAAGGGACTAGACGCGAGCAGTACTTC	CASSQGTRREQYF	TRBV14	TRBJ2-7	TRBD2	NA
TGTGCCAGCAACACCGGGACCGGGGAGCTGTTTTTT	CASNTGTGELFF	TRBV6-5	TRBJ2-2	NA	NA
TGTGCCAGCAGCTTCGACCTACAGGGGAACACTGAAGCTTTCTTT	CASSFDLQGNTEAFF	TRBV11-2	TRBJ1-1	NA	NA
TGTGCCAGCAGCCAGGCCCACAGATTCTCTGGGGCCAACGTCCTGACTTTC	CASSQAHRFSGANVLTF	TRBV3-1/TRBV3-2	TRBJ2-6	NA	NA
TGTGCCAGCAGCCTTCAGAACGATCAGCCCCAGCATTTT	CASSLQNDQPQHF	TRBV7-2	TRBJ1-5	NA	NA
TGCGCCAGCAGCTTGCTGGGGCTGCACACCGGGGAGCTGTTTTTT	CASSLLGLHTGELFF	TRBV5-1	TRBJ2-2	NA	NA
TGTGCCAGCAGGGACGGGGGGGGAAACACAGATACGCAGTATTTT	CASRDGGGNTDTQYF	TRBV27	TRBJ2-3	TRBD2	once
TGTGCCAGCAGTCCTTGGACAGGGGGCGCGCACACTGAAGCTTTCTTT	CASSPWTGGAHTEAFF	TRBV27	TRBJ1-1	TRBD1	NA
TGTGCCAGCAGCCCCACAGGGCACAGCTCCTACGAGCAGTACTTC	CASSPTGHSSYEQYF	TRBV2	TRBJ2-7	NA	NA
TGCAGCGTTGTTCGGCAGGGGAAACAAGAGACCCAGTACTTC	CSVVRQGKQETQYF	TRBV29-1	TRBJ2-5	NA	NA
TGTGCCATCGCTACGAGGCCCGACTCTGGAAACACCATATATTTT	CAIATRPDSGNTIYF	TRBV10-3	TRBJ1-3	NA	NA
TGTGCCAGCAGCCCGAGGACAGGGGGACGGGGCTACACCTTC	CASSPRTGGRGYTF	TRBV7-9	TRBJ1-2	TRBD1	NA
TGTGCCAGCAGTCCCCTCAACCCTACAGGGCTACAGACCCAGTACTTC	CASSPLNPTGLQTQYF	TRBV27	TRBJ2-5	NA	NA